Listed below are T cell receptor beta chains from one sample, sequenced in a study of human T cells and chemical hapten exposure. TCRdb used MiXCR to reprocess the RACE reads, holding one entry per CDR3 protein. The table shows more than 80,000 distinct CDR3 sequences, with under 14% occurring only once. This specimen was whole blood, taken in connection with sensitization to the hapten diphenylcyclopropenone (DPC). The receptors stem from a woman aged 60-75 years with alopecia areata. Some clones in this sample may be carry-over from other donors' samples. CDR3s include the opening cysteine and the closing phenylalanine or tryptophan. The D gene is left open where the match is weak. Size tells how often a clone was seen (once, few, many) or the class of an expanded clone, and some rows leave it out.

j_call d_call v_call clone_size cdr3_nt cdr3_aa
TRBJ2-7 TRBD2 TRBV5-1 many TGCGCCAGCAGCTTCCCCCGGGGGGGGGCCAACGAGCAGTACTTC CASSFPRGGANEQYF
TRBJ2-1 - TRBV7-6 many TGTGCCAGCAGCTTAACCGGGGGCTCCTACAATGAGCAGTTCTTC CASSLTGGSYNEQFF
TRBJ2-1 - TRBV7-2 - TGTGCCAGCAGCCGTCCACAGGGTAACGAGCAGTTCTTC CASSRPQGNEQFF
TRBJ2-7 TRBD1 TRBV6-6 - TGTGCCAGCAGTTACGCGACAGGGGACGAGCAGTACTTC CASSYATGDEQYF
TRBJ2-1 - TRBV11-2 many TGTGCCAGCAGCTCGAGTGCGGGACAGCACAATGAGCAGTTCTTC CASSSSAGQHNEQFF
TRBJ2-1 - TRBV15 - TGTGCCACCAGCCGAAACCGACAGGAGATCTACAATGAGCAGTTCTTC CATSRNRQEIYNEQFF
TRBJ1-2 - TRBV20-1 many TGCAGTGCTGTAGGGAGCCCCTATGGCTACACCTTC CSAVGSPYGYTF
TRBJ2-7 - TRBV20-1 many TGCAGTGCTAGCGCGGGGATGTCCTACGAGCAGTACTTC CSASAGMSYEQYF
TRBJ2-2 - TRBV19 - TGTGCCAGTAGTATAGAGCGGTCCTACACCGGGGAGCTGTTTTTT CASSIERSYTGELFF
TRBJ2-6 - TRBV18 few TGTGCCAGCTCATACCAGAGCTCTGGGGCCAACGTCCTGACTTTC CASSYQSSGANVLTF